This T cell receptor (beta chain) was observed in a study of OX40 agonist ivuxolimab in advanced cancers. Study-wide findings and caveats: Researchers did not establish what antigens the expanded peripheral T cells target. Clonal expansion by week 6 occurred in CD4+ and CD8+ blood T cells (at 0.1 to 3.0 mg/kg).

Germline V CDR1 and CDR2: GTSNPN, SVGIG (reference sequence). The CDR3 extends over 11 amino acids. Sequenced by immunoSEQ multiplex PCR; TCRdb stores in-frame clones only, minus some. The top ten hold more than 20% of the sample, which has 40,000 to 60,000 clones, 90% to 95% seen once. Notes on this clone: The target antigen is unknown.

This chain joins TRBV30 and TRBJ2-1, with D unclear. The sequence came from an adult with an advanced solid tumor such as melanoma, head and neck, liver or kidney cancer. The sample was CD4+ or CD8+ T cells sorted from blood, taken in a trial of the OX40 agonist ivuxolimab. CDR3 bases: TGTGGTCTTGGCTCCTACAATGAGCAGTTCTTC. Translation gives CGLGSYNEQFF.